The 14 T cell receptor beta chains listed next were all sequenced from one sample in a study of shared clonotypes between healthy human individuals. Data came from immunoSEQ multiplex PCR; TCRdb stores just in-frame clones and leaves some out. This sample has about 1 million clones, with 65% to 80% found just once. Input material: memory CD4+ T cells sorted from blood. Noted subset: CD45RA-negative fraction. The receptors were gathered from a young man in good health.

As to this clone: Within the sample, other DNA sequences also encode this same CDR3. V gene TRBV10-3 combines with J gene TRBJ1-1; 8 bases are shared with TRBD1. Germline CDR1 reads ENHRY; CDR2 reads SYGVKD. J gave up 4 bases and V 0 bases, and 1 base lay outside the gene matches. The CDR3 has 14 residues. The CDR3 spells CAISESTGGTEAFF. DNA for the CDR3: TGTGCCATCAGTGAGTCCACAGGGGGCACTGAAGCTTTCTTT.

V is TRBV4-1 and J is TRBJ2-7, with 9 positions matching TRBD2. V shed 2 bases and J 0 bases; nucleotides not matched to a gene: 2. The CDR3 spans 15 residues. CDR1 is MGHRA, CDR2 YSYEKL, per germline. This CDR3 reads CASSQLAGVSYEQYF. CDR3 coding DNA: TGCGCCAGCAGCCAATTAGCGGGAGTCTCCTACGAGCAGTACTTC.

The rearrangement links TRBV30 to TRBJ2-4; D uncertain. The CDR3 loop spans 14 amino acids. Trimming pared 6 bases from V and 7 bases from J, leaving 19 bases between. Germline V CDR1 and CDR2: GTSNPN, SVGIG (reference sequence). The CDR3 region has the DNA TGTGCCTGCTACTCGGCGGCGTATGGGAACATTCAGTACTTC. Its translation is CACYSAAYGNIQYF.

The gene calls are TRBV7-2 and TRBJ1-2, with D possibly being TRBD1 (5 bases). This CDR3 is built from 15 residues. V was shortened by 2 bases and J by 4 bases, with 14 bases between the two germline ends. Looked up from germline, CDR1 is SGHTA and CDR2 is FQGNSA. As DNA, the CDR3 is TGTGCCAGCAGCTTACGCCAGGGAACGGTCTATGGCTACACCTTC. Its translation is CASSLRQGTVYGYTF.

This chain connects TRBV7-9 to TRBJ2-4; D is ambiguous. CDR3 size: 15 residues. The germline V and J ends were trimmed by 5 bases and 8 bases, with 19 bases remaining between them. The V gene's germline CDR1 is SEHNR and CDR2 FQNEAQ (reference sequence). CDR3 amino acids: CASSAQEADRDIQYF. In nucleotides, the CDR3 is TGTGCCAGCAGCGCGCAAGAGGCGGACCGGGACATTCAGTACTTC.

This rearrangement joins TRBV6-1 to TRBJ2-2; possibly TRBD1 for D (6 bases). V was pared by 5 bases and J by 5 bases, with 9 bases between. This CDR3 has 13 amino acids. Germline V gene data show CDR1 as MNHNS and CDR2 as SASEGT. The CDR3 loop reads CASSRTETGELFF. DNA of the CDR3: TGTGCCAGCAGTAGGACAGAGACCGGGGAGCTGTTTTTT.

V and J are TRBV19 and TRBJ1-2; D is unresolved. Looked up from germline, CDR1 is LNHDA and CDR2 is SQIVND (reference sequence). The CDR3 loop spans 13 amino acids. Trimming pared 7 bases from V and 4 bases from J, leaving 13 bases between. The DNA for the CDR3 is TGTGCCAGTACCGGGCCGCCCGGCTATGGCTACACCTTC. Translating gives CASTGPPGYGYTF.

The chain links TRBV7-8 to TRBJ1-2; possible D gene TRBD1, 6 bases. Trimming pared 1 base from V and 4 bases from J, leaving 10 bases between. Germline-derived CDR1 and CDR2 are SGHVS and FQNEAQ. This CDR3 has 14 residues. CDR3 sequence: CASSLGGAGYGYTF. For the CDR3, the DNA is TGTGCCAGCAGCTTAGGGGGGGCAGGCTATGGCTACACCTTC.

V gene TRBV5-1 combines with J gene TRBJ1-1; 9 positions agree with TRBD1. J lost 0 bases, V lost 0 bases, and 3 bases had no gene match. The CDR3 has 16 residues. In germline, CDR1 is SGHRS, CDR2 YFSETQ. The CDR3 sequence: CASSLGDRVVNTEAFF. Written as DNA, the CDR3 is TGCGCCAGCAGCTTGGGGGACAGGGTAGTGAACACTGAAGCTTTCTTT.

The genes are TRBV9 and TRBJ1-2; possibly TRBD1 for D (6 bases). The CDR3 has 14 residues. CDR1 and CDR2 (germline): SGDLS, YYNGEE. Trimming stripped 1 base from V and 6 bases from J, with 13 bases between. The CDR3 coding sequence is TGTGCCAGCAGCGTATGGGAGCAGGGGAATGGCTACACCTTC. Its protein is CASSVWEQGNGYTF.

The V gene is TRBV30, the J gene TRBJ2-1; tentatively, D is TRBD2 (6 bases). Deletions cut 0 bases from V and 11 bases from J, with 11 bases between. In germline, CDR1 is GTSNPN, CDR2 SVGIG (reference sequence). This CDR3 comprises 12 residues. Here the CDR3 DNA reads TGTGCCTGGAGTGTAGGGACTGGAAAGCAGTTCTTC. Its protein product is CAWSVGTGKQFF.

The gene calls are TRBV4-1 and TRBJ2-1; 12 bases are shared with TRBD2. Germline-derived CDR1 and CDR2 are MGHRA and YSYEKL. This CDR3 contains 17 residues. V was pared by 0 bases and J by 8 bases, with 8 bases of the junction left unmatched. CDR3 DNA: TGCGCCAGCAGCCAAGACCCTAGCGGGAGGGGTGTCGATGAGCAGTTCTTC. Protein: CASSQDPSGRGVDEQFF.

The CDR3 sequence is CASSLAGQGVYEQYF. In nucleotides, the CDR3 is TGTGCCAGCAGCTTAGCGGGACAGGGGGTGTACGAGCAGTACTTC. This chain connects TRBV7-2 to TRBJ2-7; 11 bases match TRBD1. Germline CDR1 is SGHTA and CDR2 is FQGNSA. J lost 4 bases, V lost 0 bases, and 2 bases had no gene match. The CDR3 covers 15 residues.

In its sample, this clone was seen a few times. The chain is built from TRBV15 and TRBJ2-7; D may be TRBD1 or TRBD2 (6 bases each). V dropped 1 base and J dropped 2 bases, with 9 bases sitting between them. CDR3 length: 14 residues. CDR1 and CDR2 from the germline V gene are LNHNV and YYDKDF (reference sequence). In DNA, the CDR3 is TGTGCCACCAGCAGAGCCGGGGGCCCCTACGAGCAGTACTTC. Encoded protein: CATSRAGGPYEQYF.